The 4 T cell receptor beta chains below all came from one sample that was sequenced in a study of blood T cell repertoires in COVID-19. Repertoires were generated with immunoSEQ multiplex PCR, while TCRdb's copy carries only in-frame clones and drops some. The sample lists 150,000 to 200,000 clones, more than 80% occurring once. The specimen sequenced was peripheral blood. These receptors all come from a man in his 60s with acute or convalescent COVID-19.

The genes are TRBV7-2 and TRBJ1-2; TRBD1 aligns across 8 bases. The CDR3 spans 15 residues. Losses at the gene ends were 7 bases for V and 5 bases for J; bases not matched to a gene: 12. Germline CDR1 and CDR2: SGHTA and FQGNSA. In DNA form, the CDR3 reads TGTGCCAGCATTGCATCCCCAGGGGGCGGGTATGGCTACACCTTC. Amino acid sequence: CASIASPGGGYGYTF.

The V gene is TRBV9, the J gene TRBJ1-6; 8 bases align to TRBD1. V lost 0 bases and J lost 9; bases outside the gene matches: 5. CDR1 is SGDLS, CDR2 YYNGEE, per germline. The CDR3 sequence is 15 residues long. Here the CDR3 reads CASSVGQGLGSPLHF. The CDR3 DNA follows: TGTGCCAGCAGCGTAGGACAGGGGCTCGGTTCACCCCTCCACTTT.

This rearrangement joins TRBV5-4 to TRBJ1-2; D is ambiguous. V lost 4 bases, J lost 8 bases, and 21 bases lay in between. CDR3 length: 15 residues. The germline V gene has CDR1 SGHNT and CDR2 YYREEE (reference sequence). The CDR3: CASSSAGSVRMGYTF. CDR3 in DNA: TGTGCCAGCAGCAGTGCCGGGAGCGTTAGAATGGGCTACACCTTC. Full variable domain (remainder filled in from reference TRBV5-4 and TRBJ1-2): ETGVTQSPTHLIKTRGQQVTLRCSSQSGHNTVSWYQQALGQGPQFIFQYYREEENGRGNFPPRFSGLQFPNYSSELNVNALELDDSALYLCASSSAGSVRMGYTFGSGTRLTVV.

V gene TRBV24-1 combines with J gene TRBJ2-1; 11 bases align to TRBD2. This CDR3 is 16 amino acids long. Germline V gene sequence: CDR1 KGHDR, CDR2 SFDVKD. J lost 7 bases, V lost 2 bases, and 6 bases had no gene match. In DNA, the CDR3 is TGTGCCACCAGTGATTCCTTAGCGGGGGGGCGGAATGAGCAGTTCTTC. This translates into CATSDSLAGGRNEQFF.